What follows is one T cell receptor (beta chain) and its context. This entry is derived from a study of T cell changes during pregnancy in multiple sclerosis. The repertoire was sequenced with immunoSEQ multiplex PCR; TCRdb's copy has only in-frame clones and lacks some. Among more than 45,000 clones listed, 94% were seen once. CDR1 SGHRS and CDR2 YFSETQ come from the germline V gene. The CDR3 totals 14 residues. The V gene lost 1 base and the J gene lost 2 bases, with 9 bases spanning the gap. The sample in question was CD4+ T cells from peripheral blood mononuclear cells, obtained in the first trimester of pregnancy. The clonotype originates from a female donor with multiple sclerosis, enrolled in a pregnancy study. The gene calls are TRBV5-1 and TRBJ1-1; TRBD1 might be the D (5 bases). CDR3 bases: TGCGCCAGCAGCTTGCTAGGGGAAAACACTGAAGCTTTCTTT. It encodes CASSLLGENTEAFF.